The 22 T cell receptor beta chains below were found in one sample sequenced in a study of graft-versus-host responses after intestinal transplantation. Produced via immunoSEQ multiplex PCR; TCRdb's table is partial and in-frame only. The repertoire consists of 20,000 to 30,000 clones, with over 75% occurring once and the leading ten covering less than 1%. Sequencing was performed on PBMCs, taken around 440 days after intestinal transplant. The receptors stem from a human patient who received an intestinal transplant, so some T cells may come from the graft donor.

Comments on this clone: A junction boundary mismatches the germline segment, possibly from a read error. The J gene is TRBJ2-5, the V gene TRBV14; possibly TRBD1 for D (6 bases). The V gene's germline CDR1 is SGHDN and CDR2 FVKESK. The CDR3 runs 12 residues. The chain's CDR3 is CASSQGGETQYF. In DNA form, the CDR3 reads TGTGCCAGCAGTCAAGGGGGAGAGACCCAGTACTTC.

The chain couples TRBV9 to TRBJ2-5; 10 bases agree with TRBD2. V lost 4 bases to trimming and J lost 3 bases; unmatched junction nucleotides: 3. The CDR3 contains 14 residues. CDR1 SGDLS and CDR2 YYNGEE come from the germline V gene. Written as DNA, the CDR3 is TGTGCCAGCAGCCCTGGACTAGCGGAAGAGACCCAGTACTTC. It yields the protein CASSPGLAEETQYF.

The J gene is TRBJ2-7, the V gene TRBV5-4, with TRBD1 as a possible D gene (6 bases). Per germline, CDR1 SGHNT and CDR2 YYREEE (reference sequence). The CDR3 spans 14 residues. The V end was cut by 4 bases, the J end by 2 bases, with 13 bases between. The CDR3 DNA reads TGTGCCAGCAGCACCGGGACAAGCCCCTACGAGCAGTACTTC. This translates into CASSTGTSPYEQYF.

V and J are TRBV5-1 and TRBJ2-7, with D possibly TRBD1 on 5 matching bases. V was shortened by 1 base and J by 2 bases, with 7 bases between the two germline ends. The CDR3 is 13 residues long. Germline lookup yields CDR1 SGHRS and CDR2 YFSETQ. The CDR3 spells CASSLTGPYEQYF. The CDR3 nucleotides read TGCGCCAGCAGCTTGACAGGCCCCTACGAGCAGTACTTC.

The CDR3 sequence is CASNLLPDSFYEQYF. The CDR3 coding sequence is TGCGCCAGCAACCTATTACCGGACAGTTTCTACGAGCAGTACTTC. The chain couples TRBV5-1 to TRBJ2-7, with D maybe TRBD1 (6 bases). The CDR3 totals 15 residues. CDR1 is SGHRS, CDR2 YFSETQ, per germline. Trimming cost V 6 bases and J 3 bases, with 19 bases left between them.

A few counts support this clone. The chain combines TRBV6-1 with TRBJ1-1; D is uncertain. The CDR3 loop spans 15 amino acids. V was pared by 1 base and J by 4 bases, with 13 bases between. The germline gives CDR1 MNHNS, CDR2 SASEGT. The CDR3 coding sequence is TGTGCCAGCAGTGAAGGTCGGGGTCTAAGCACTGAAGCTTTCTTT. Amino acid sequence: CASSEGRGLSTEAFF.

The V gene is TRBV27, the J gene TRBJ1-4, with a tentative D call TRBD1 (6 bases). The germline V gene encodes CDR1 MNHEY and CDR2 SMNVEV (reference sequence). This CDR3 contains 16 residues. V was trimmed by 3 bases and J by 0 bases, leaving 11 bases between them. This chain's CDR3 is CASSFRGPATNEKLFF. The CDR3 coding sequence is TGTGCCAGCAGTTTCAGGGGCCCAGCAACTAATGAAAAACTGTTTTTT.

The chain joins TRBV7-3 to TRBJ2-5, with D possibly matching TRBD1 (6 bases). The CDR3 is 13 residues long. Germline CDR1 SGHTA, CDR2 FQGTGA. V lost 5 bases and J lost 5, with 12 bases in between. The DNA of the CDR3 is TGTGCCAGCAGCGTCACAGGGTGGGAGACCCAGTACTTC. Protein sequence: CASSVTGWETQYF. Drawing the rest from reference TRBV7-3 and TRBJ2-5, the complete variable domain is GAGVSQTPSNKVTEKGKYVELRCDPISGHTALYWYRQSLGQGPEFLIYFQGTGAADDSGLPNDRFFAVRPEGSVSTLKIQRTERGDSAVYLCASSVTGWETQYFGPGTRLLVL.

This clone has only one observation. The V and J genes are TRBV4-1 and TRBJ2-1; D unresolved. V lost 0 bases to trimming and J lost 6 bases, with 15 bases between them. CDR1 is MGHRA and CDR2 is YSYEKL in the germline V gene. The CDR3 extends over 16 amino acids. The DNA for the CDR3 is TGCGCCAGCAGCCAAGATATTGCCAGGTTCTCCAATGAGCAGTTCTTC. It encodes CASSQDIARFSNEQFF.

This clone was recorded only once. The chain combines TRBV13 with TRBJ1-1; 7 positions agree with TRBD1. Trimming removed 3 bases from V and 3 bases from J; junction bases left unmatched: 10. The CDR3 totals 16 residues. From germline, CDR1 is PRHDT and CDR2 FYEKMQ (reference sequence). CDR3 amino acids: CASSFGYRGLDTEAFF. CDR3 DNA sequence: TGTGCCAGCAGCTTTGGGTACAGGGGTTTGGACACTGAAGCTTTCTTT.

V gene TRBV11-3 combines with J gene TRBJ2-4; 10 nucleotides match TRBD2. In germline, CDR1 is SGHNT, CDR2 YENEEA. With 1 base clipped from V and 5 bases from J, the junction kept 8 bases outside the gene matches. The CDR3 contains 17 residues. CDR3 sequence (DNA): TGTGCCAGCAGCTTAGGGTCTCCAGCGGGAGGGCAAAACATTCAGTACTTC. Protein sequence: CASSLGSPAGGQNIQYF. The whole variable domain, filled in from reference TRBV11-3 and TRBJ2-4, reads EAGVVQSPRYKIIEKKQPVAFWCNPISGHNTLYWYLQNLGQGPELLIRYENEEAVDDSQLPKDRFSAERLKGVDSTLKIQPAELGDSAVYLCASSLGSPAGGQNIQYFGAGTRLSVL.

The chain has TRBV9 and TRBJ1-4, with 7 bases aligning to TRBD1. The germline gives CDR1 SGDLS, CDR2 YYNGEE. Losses at the gene ends were 5 bases for V and 7 bases for J; bases not matched to a gene: 8. The CDR3 length is 14 residues. CDR3 nucleotides: TGTGCCAGCAGTCAAAAGGGGGCTGGTGAAAAACTGTTTTTT. Translating gives CASSQKGAGEKLFF.

The chain uses TRBV5-1 and TRBJ2-7, with D hard to call. CDR1 and CDR2 (germline): SGHRS, YFSETQ. The ends were cut back, 1 base at V and 3 bases at J, with 14 bases in the middle. The CDR3 covers 15 residues. CDR3 amino acids: CASSLLRVLGYEQYF. The CDR3 bases are TGCGCCAGCAGCTTGTTACGGGTCCTCGGCTACGAGCAGTACTTC.

A single count supports this clone. The rearrangement joins TRBV6-5 to TRBJ2-7; D is uncertain. The CDR3 loop spans 11 amino acids. Germline V lookup: CDR1 MNHEY, CDR2 SVGAGI. Trimming removed 5 bases from V and 5 bases from J, with 7 bases in between. The CDR3 coding sequence is TGTGCCAGCAGTGTGAGGAACGAGCAGTACTTC. This translates into CASSVRNEQYF.

The rearrangement links TRBV11-2 to TRBJ1-1; D unclear. The V end lost 1 base, the J end lost 10 bases, and 10 bases lay between the germline ends. The V gene's germline CDR1 is SGHAT and CDR2 FQNNGV. This CDR3 has 12 residues. The CDR3 DNA is TGTGCCAGCAGCTTAGGAGCTGGGAGAGCTTTCTTT. Translation gives CASSLGAGRAFF.

The chain couples TRBV7-9 to TRBJ2-4; a possible D gene is TRBD2 (5 bases). Germline values: CDR1 SEHNR, CDR2 FQNEAQ (reference sequence). Trimming pared 5 bases from V and 7 bases from J, leaving 12 bases between. The CDR3 has 13 residues. The CDR3 DNA sequence: TGTGCCAGCAGCCCCATTGGCGGGAACATTCAGTACTTC. This sequence encodes CASSPIGGNIQYF.

The chain recombines TRBV30 with TRBJ2-2, with D perhaps matching TRBD1 (5 bases). The CDR3 extends over 13 amino acids. V was pared by 3 bases and J by 6 bases, with 11 bases between. Germline V gene lookup returns CDR1 GTSNPN and CDR2 SVGIG (reference sequence). CDR3 loop: CAWRGLSSGELFF. The CDR3 DNA is TGTGCCTGGAGGGGGCTGAGCTCCGGGGAGCTGTTTTTT.

CDR3: CASSKGDLIPGELFF. CDR3 nucleotides: TGTGCCAGCAGCAAAGGGGACCTTATTCCCGGGGAGCTGTTTTTT. The J gene is TRBJ2-2, the V gene TRBV5-5; perhaps D is TRBD1 or TRBD2 (5 bases each). Germline V gene sequence: CDR1 SGHKS, CDR2 YYEKEE (reference sequence). The germline V and J ends were trimmed by 4 bases and 6 bases, with 16 bases remaining between them. This CDR3 comprises 15 residues. Full variable domain (rest looked up from reference TRBV5-5 and TRBJ2-2): DAGVTQSPTHLIKTRGQQVTLRCSPISGHKSVSWYQQVLGQGPQFIFQYYEKEERGRGNFPDRFSARQFPNYSSELNVNALLLGDSALYLCASSKGDLIPGELFFGEGSRLTVL.

The rearrangement joins TRBV27 to TRBJ2-1; perhaps TRBD1 as D (6 bases). V was clipped by 2 bases and J by 4 bases, with 9 bases between them. In germline, CDR1 is MNHEY, CDR2 SMNVEV (reference sequence). This CDR3 has 14 residues. In nucleotides, the CDR3 is TGTGCCAGCAGTTTAACAGGGCCATACAATGAGCAGTTCTTC. It specifies CASSLTGPYNEQFF.

DNA for the CDR3: TGTGCCATCAGTGAGTCGGACAGATCCAATAGCAATCAGCCCCAGCATTTT. This gives the protein CAISESDRSNSNQPQHF. The gene calls are TRBV10-3 and TRBJ1-5; TRBD1 might be the D (6 bases). V was trimmed by 0 bases and J by 0 bases, leaving 12 bases between them. CDR3 length: 17 amino acids. CDR1 ENHRY and CDR2 SYGVKD come from the germline V gene.

V gene TRBV5-1 combines with J gene TRBJ2-3, with 10 bases identical to TRBD2. The V segment lost 4 bases and the J segment 4 bases; nucleotides outside the gene matches: 6. Germline values: CDR1 SGHRS, CDR2 YFSETQ. This CDR3 comprises 15 residues. The CDR3 region is CASSRAGGRADTQYF. Written as DNA, the CDR3 is TGCGCCAGCAGCCGAGCGGGAGGGAGGGCAGATACGCAGTATTTT.

V gene TRBV12-5 combines with J gene TRBJ1-2; maybe TRBD1 (5 bases). Deletions cut 5 bases from V and 3 bases from J, with 13 bases between. This CDR3 has 14 amino acids. CDR1 is LGHNT and CDR2 is FRNRAP in the germline V gene. The CDR3 DNA follows: TGTGCTAGTGGTCCCCTGGGGGGTGACTATGGCTACACCTTC. Residues: CASGPLGGDYGYTF. The variable domain in full, completed from reference TRBV12-5 and TRBJ1-2, reads DARVTQTPRHKVTEMGQEVTMRCQPILGHNTVFWYRQTMMQGLELLAYFRNRAPLDDSGMPKDRFSAEMPDATLATLKIQPSEPRDSAVYFCASGPLGGDYGYTFGSGTRLTVV.